What follows is one T cell receptor (beta chain) and its context. Its matching antigen is unknown. TCRdb itself ran the RT-PCR reads through MiXCR, one entry per CDR3 protein. The sample records more than 600,000 distinct CDR3 sequences, approximately 17% being singletons. This entry is derived from a study of response to subunit inactivated influenza vaccine. Notes on the study in general: Every seasonal influenza vaccination brings in few new T cells, the authors suggested.

Germline CDR1 reads SGHDT; CDR2 reads YYEEEE. The CDR3 is made up of 13 amino acids. V was cut by 2 bases and J by 2 bases, with 8 bases left in between. The starting material was PBMCs from blood, obtained roughly 5 days after vaccination. This TCR derives from a man aged 50 or older who received an inactivated influenza vaccine. J is TRBJ2-7 and V is TRBV5-6; D unclear. The CDR3 DNA sequence: TGTGCCAGCAGCTTTCAGATACCCTACGAGCAGTACTTC. Translating gives CASSFQIPYEQYF.